The 24 T cell receptor beta chains listed next were all sequenced from one sample in a study of PD-L1 blockade in urothelial cancer. The method was immunoSEQ multiplex PCR; TCRdb's version includes in-frame clones alone and lacks a portion of them. The sample has tens of thousands of clones, 82% seen once. This specimen was PBMCs, taken around atezolizumab (anti-PD-L1) treatment. Every receptor here comes from a man in his 60s with urothelial cancer.

The genes are TRBV6-5 and TRBJ2-1; 7 bases line up with TRBD2. CDR3 length: 14 amino acids. J lost 3 bases, V lost 8 bases, and 7 bases had no gene match. Germline loops: CDR1 MNHEY, CDR2 SVGAGI. The CDR3 DNA reads as TGTGCCAGCTACAACTCGGGGGGCTACAATGAGCAGTTCTTC. This translates into CASYNSGGYNEQFF.

Only one count was recorded for this clone. The rearrangement links TRBV7-2 to TRBJ2-1; 12 bases align to TRBD2. The junction had 3 bases not matched to a gene; V was cut back by 3 bases and J by 3 bases. The CDR3 totals 16 residues. Germline CDR1 is SGHTA and CDR2 is FQGNSA. CDR3 amino acids: CASSFGLAGIYNEQFF. CDR3 sequence (DNA): TGTGCCAGCAGCTTTGGACTAGCGGGGATCTACAATGAGCAGTTCTTC. Variable domain in full (rest from reference TRBV7-2 and TRBJ2-1): GAGVSQSPSNKVTEKGKDVELRCDPISGHTALYWYRQSLGQGLEFLIYFQGNSAPDKSGLPSDRFSAERTGGSVSTLTIQRTQQEDSAVYLCASSFGLAGIYNEQFFGPGTRLTVL.

This chain joins TRBV5-1 and TRBJ2-5; 8 bases match TRBD1. The V gene end was trimmed by 1 base and the J gene end by 2 bases; junction bases not matched to a gene: 7. The CDR3 sequence is 16 residues long. Germline V gene sequence: CDR1 SGHRS, CDR2 YFSETQ. The CDR3 bases are TGCGCCAGCAGCTTGAACGGTCAGGGGGCTCAAGAGACCCAGTACTTC. Translated: CASSLNGQGAQETQYF. The full variable domain, in which reference TRBV5-1 and TRBJ2-5 provide the parts outside the CDR3, is KAGVTQTPRYLIKTRGQQVTLSCSPISGHRSVSWYQQTPGQGLQFLFEYFSETQRNKGNFPGRFSGRQFSNSRSEMNVSTLELGDSALYLCASSLNGQGAQETQYFGPGTRLLVL.

The V gene is TRBV28, the J gene TRBJ2-1; D might be TRBD2 (6 bases). V lost 5 bases and J 13 bases, leaving 12 bases between the germline ends. This CDR3 is 11 amino acids long. Looked up from germline, CDR1 is MDHEN and CDR2 is SYDVKM. The CDR3 coding sequence is TGTGCCAGCAGTCCGACTAGAATTCAGTTCTTC. This sequence encodes CASSPTRIQFF.

This clone was recorded only once. The CDR3 DNA is TGTGCCAGCAGCGGGGTGGGAGTCACAGATACGCAGTATTTT. It translates to CASSGVGVTDTQYF. The gene calls are TRBV9 and TRBJ2-3, with TRBD2 as a possible D gene (5 bases). Germline V gene lookup returns CDR1 SGDLS and CDR2 YYNGEE. The CDR3 has 14 residues. V was clipped by 3 bases and J by 2 bases, with 10 bases between them.

V and J are TRBV19 and TRBJ1-5; 8 bases match TRBD1. Trimming cost V 7 bases and J 2 bases; bases outside gene matches: 4. Germline assignment: CDR1 LNHDA and CDR2 SQIVND (reference sequence). The CDR3 extends over 14 amino acids. As DNA, the CDR3 is TGTGCCAGTACCACGACAGGGGGCAATCAGCCCCAGCATTTT. Its protein product is CASTTTGGNQPQHF.

J is TRBJ1-2 and V is TRBV25-1, with 11 nucleotides matching TRBD1. Germline CDR1 MGHDK, CDR2 SYGVNS. CDR3 size: 14 residues. V lost 2 bases, J lost 8 bases, and 4 bases stayed unmatched. CDR3 amino acids: CASSEPDRGHGYTF. The CDR3 DNA reads TGTGCCAGCAGTGAACCGGACAGGGGGCACGGCTACACCTTC.

This rearrangement joins TRBV2 to TRBJ2-7, with D tentatively TRBD2 (6 bases). CDR1 is SNHLY, CDR2 FYNNEI, per germline. Trimming pared 6 bases from V and 2 bases from J, leaving 17 bases between. There are 15 residues in the CDR3. DNA of the CDR3: TGTGCCAGCAGCGACGGGGGAGGTGTCGCCTACGAGCAGTACTTC. The encoded protein is CASSDGGGVAYEQYF.

J is TRBJ2-1 and V is TRBV9; 9 positions agree with TRBD1. The ends lost 0 bases at V and 11 bases at J; junction bases unmatched: 9. Germline CDR1 and CDR2: SGDLS and YYNGEE. The CDR3 totals 15 residues. CDR3 protein: CASSVEVGTGRKQFF. Here the CDR3 DNA reads TGTGCCAGCAGCGTAGAAGTCGGGACAGGGCGGAAGCAGTTCTTC.

This clone has a single count. This CDR3 reads CASSPGLGNEQFF. For the CDR3, the DNA is TGTGCCAGCAGCCCGGGACTGGGCAATGAGCAGTTCTTC. The rearrangement joins TRBV7-3 to TRBJ2-1, with D tentatively TRBD2 (6 bases). V was cut by 5 bases and J by 6 bases, with 11 bases left in between. The germline CDR1 and CDR2 sequences are SGHTA and FQGTGA. CDR3 length equals 13 residues.

This sequence joins TRBV5-1 and TRBJ2-7; perhaps TRBD2 as D (6 bases). Trimming took 5 bases from V and 2 from J, leaving 11 bases between them. Per the germline V gene, CDR1 is SGHRS and CDR2 is YFSETQ. The CDR3 loop spans 13 amino acids. DNA for the CDR3: TGCGCCAGCAGATTTAGCGGAACCTACGAGCAGTACTTC. Amino acids: CASRFSGTYEQYF.

This rearrangement joins TRBV2 to TRBJ1-3, with TRBD1 as a possible D gene (6 bases). Trimming left V 4 bases short and J 2 bases short, with 12 bases between. CDR1 and CDR2 from the germline V gene are SNHLY and FYNNEI. The CDR3 covers 15 residues. CDR3 residues: CASSAGRGAGNTIYF. The CDR3 nucleotides are TGTGCCAGCAGTGCCGGCAGGGGAGCTGGAAACACCATATATTTT.

The genes are TRBV19 and TRBJ1-4; D remains unclear. CDR1 and CDR2 (germline): LNHDA, SQIVND (reference sequence). The CDR3 runs 14 residues. V was trimmed by 5 bases and J by 2 bases, leaving 9 bases between them. The CDR3, as DNA: TGTGCCAGTAGTCGGGGAGGCACTAATGAAAAACTGTTTTTT. Amino acid sequence: CASSRGGTNEKLFF.

The chain joins TRBV5-6 to TRBJ1-1, with D possibly being TRBD1 (5 bases). CDR1 is SGHDT and CDR2 is YYEEEE in the germline V gene. V lost 4 bases to trimming and J lost 0 bases, with 16 bases between them. This CDR3 region has 16 residues. CDR3 DNA sequence: TGTGCCAGCAGCGACGGGGGGACTTACATGAACACTGAAGCTTTCTTT. It is translated as CASSDGGTYMNTEAFF.

The chain couples TRBV6-8 to TRBJ1-2; possible D gene TRBD1, 5 bases. Germline CDR1 is MNHGY and CDR2 is SAAAGT. There are 15 residues in the CDR3. Trimming shortened V by 7 bases and J by 0 bases, and 15 bases separated the two germline ends. CDR3 region: CASKAGTNSNYGYTF. CDR3 DNA sequence: TGTGCCAGCAAGGCGGGGACCAATTCTAACTATGGCTACACCTTC.

The rearrangement links TRBV5-1 to TRBJ1-4; possibly TRBD1 for D (5 bases). Germline V gene sequence: CDR1 SGHRS, CDR2 YFSETQ. Trimming left V 5 bases short and J 0 bases short, with 8 bases between. CDR3 length: 14 amino acids. DNA for the CDR3: TGCGCCAGCAGGGACATTGCAACTAATGAAAAACTGTTTTTT. This encodes CASRDIATNEKLFF.

This chain joins TRBV7-9 and TRBJ2-6, with D possibly being TRBD2 (6 bases). CDR1 and CDR2 from the germline V gene are SEHNR and FQNEAQ (reference sequence). This CDR3 is built from 15 residues. The germline V and J ends were trimmed by 5 bases and 0 bases, with 8 bases remaining between them. CDR3 loop: CASSPRDSGANVLTF. For the CDR3, the DNA is TGTGCCAGCAGCCCGCGGGACTCTGGGGCCAACGTCCTGACTTTC.

The chain links TRBV30 to TRBJ1-2; weak D call: TRBD1 (5 bases). This CDR3 comprises 15 residues. V was pared by 0 bases and J by 6 bases, with 17 bases between. CDR1 and CDR2 (germline): GTSNPN, SVGIG (reference sequence). The CDR3 spells CAWSVASGLLNGYTF. CDR3 bases: TGTGCCTGGAGTGTAGCCTCGGGACTGCTAAATGGCTACACCTTC.

This chain links TRBV6-1 with TRBJ1-5; D uncertain. The germline gives CDR1 MNHNS, CDR2 SASEGT. This CDR3 spans 16 amino acids. V lost 2 bases to trimming and J lost 0 bases, with 11 bases between them. DNA of the CDR3: TGTGCCAGCAGTGAATTGGCAGGCAATAGCAATCAGCCCCAGCATTTT. Protein product: CASSELAGNSNQPQHF.

The sample holds one count of this clone. The chain links TRBV5-6 to TRBJ2-6; the D gene is possibly TRBD1 (6 bases). V was cut by 0 bases and J by 4 bases, with 8 bases left in between. CDR3 length: 15 residues. Germline lookup yields CDR1 SGHDT and CDR2 YYEEEE. In DNA form, the CDR3 reads TGTGCCAGCAGCTTGGGGGGGCTCGGGGCCAACGTCCTGACTTTC. Protein: CASSLGGLGANVLTF.

This sequence joins TRBV2 and TRBJ2-1; perhaps TRBD2 as D (6 bases). The V gene's germline CDR1 is SNHLY and CDR2 FYNNEI. The ends were cut back, 2 bases at V and 3 bases at J, with 14 bases in the middle. The CDR3 is made up of 16 amino acids. The CDR3 loop is CASSELPARDYNEQFF. CDR3 DNA sequence: TGTGCCAGCAGTGAACTTCCGGCGCGGGACTACAATGAGCAGTTCTTC.

The chain uses TRBV6-4 and TRBJ2-3, with 10 bases identical to TRBD2. Germline-derived CDR1 and CDR2 are MRHNA and SNTAGT. The ends lost 2 bases at V and 1 base at J; junction bases unmatched: 0. The CDR3 length is 15 residues. Written as DNA, the CDR3 is TGTGCCAGCAGTGACACTAGCGGGGGCACAGATACGCAGTATTTT. Protein sequence: CASSDTSGGTDTQYF.

The chain links TRBV28 to TRBJ1-1; D possibly corresponds to TRBD1 (5 bases). The CDR3 is 15 residues long. Trimming removed 6 bases from V and 0 bases from J, with 14 bases in between. Germline loops: CDR1 MDHEN, CDR2 SYDVKM. The CDR3 loop reads CASRLPTELNTEAFF. CDR3 coding DNA: TGTGCCAGCAGGCTCCCGACAGAATTGAACACTGAAGCTTTCTTT.

The J gene is TRBJ1-6, the V gene TRBV6-1, with a tentative D call TRBD1 (5 bases). Deletions cut 0 bases from V and 8 bases from J, with 14 bases between. Germline V CDR1 and CDR2: MNHNS, SASEGT. The CDR3 contains 16 residues. CDR3 coding DNA: TGTGCCAGCAGTGAAGCCCAGGGCTCTCCATATTCACCCCTCCACTTT. Translating gives CASSEAQGSPYSPLHF.